A single sample is the source of the 12 T cell receptor beta chains below, sequenced in a study of tumor and adjacent non-tumor tissue in lung cancer. RNA was extracted from bulk tissue without any cell sorting. A modified ARM-PCR protocol with three rounds of nested PCR amplified TCRbeta. TCRdb used MiXCR to reprocess the multiplex PCR reads, holding one entry per CDR3 protein. The sample carries tens of thousands of distinct CDR3 sequences, about 67% recorded once. Specimen: lung tumor tissue. These receptors all stem from a man between 60 and 70 years old with non-small cell lung cancer.

This clonotype showed up many times. V gene TRBV28 combines with J gene TRBJ2-1; D is unresolved. The CDR3 extends over 13 amino acids. Germline CDR1 is MDHEN and CDR2 is SYDVKM. Deletions cut 8 bases from V and 3 bases from J, with 11 bases between. The chain's CDR3 is CASQSRGYNEQFF. CDR3 nucleotide sequence: TGTGCCAGCCAATCCCGTGGCTACAATGAGCAGTTCTTC.

Worth noting for this clonotype: A read error may produce the germline difference seen at one junction end. The rearrangement uses TRBV12-3 or TRBV12-4 and TRBJ2-2, with D possibly TRBD2 on 5 matching bases. The CDR3 is 12 amino acids. Here the CDR3 DNA reads TGTGCCAGCAGTTCCCCCACCGGGAAGCTGTTTTTT. Translating it yields CASSSPTGKLFF.

As concerns this clonotype: A read error may produce the germline difference seen at one junction end. This chain links TRBV28 with TRBJ2-3; 9 bases match TRBD1. This CDR3 spans 17 amino acids. Germline CDR1 reads MDHEN; CDR2 reads SYDVKM. CDR3 sequence (DNA): TGTGCCAACAGTTTAGAACAGGGGGCAGGTAACACAGATACGCAGTATTTT. Its protein product is CANSLEQGAGNTDTQYF.

The genes are TRBV12-3 or TRBV12-4 and TRBJ1-2; D not resolved. This CDR3 contains 14 residues. V lost 9 bases and J lost 10, with 24 bases in between. The CDR3 nucleotides are TGTGCCAGTAGCCACCCTGTTCGGTCAGGTGACTACACCTTC. Translation gives CASSHPVRSGDYTF.

Notes on this clonotype: A much bigger clone sits one base away, suggesting this may be a read error. Here the CDR3 omits its conserved ending phenylalanine or tryptophan, so a read error is the likely source. This chain links TRBV13 with TRBJ2-7; TRBD2 matches 7 bases. The CDR3 contains 12 residues. The germline V gene encodes CDR1 PRHDT and CDR2 FYEKMQ (reference sequence). The J segment lost 9 bases and the V segment lost 0 bases, leaving 2 bases of the junction unmatched. CDR3 region: CASSLGPGGQYL. The CDR3 DNA reads as TGTGCCAGCAGCTTAGGACCGGGAGGGCAGTACCTC.

Turning to this clonotype: The conserved phenylalanine or tryptophan normally closing the CDR3 is absent here, so this likely arose from a read error. The chain's CDR3 is CTSSFLGQGVETQYL. Written as DNA, the CDR3 is TGCACCAGCAGCTTCCTGGGACAGGGGGTTGAGACCCAGTACTTA. V is TRBV5-1 and J is TRBJ2-5; TRBD1 aligns across 11 bases. Per germline, CDR1 SGHRS and CDR2 YFSETQ. The CDR3 covers 15 residues.

This clonotype was seen more than once but under ten times. This may be a read error: a much more frequent sequence differs by one nucleotide. The chain combines TRBV6-5 with TRBJ2-7; perhaps TRBD1 as D (6 bases). The CDR3 sequence is 15 residues long. CDR1 MNHEY and CDR2 SVGAGI come from the germline V gene. As DNA, the CDR3 is TGTGTCAGCAGCAAATCCGGGACATTCTCCTACGAGCAGTACTTC. Its translation: CVSSKSGTFSYEQYF.

As to this clonotype: Compared with germline, one end of the junction differs, possibly owing to a read error. The chain links TRBV20-1 to TRBJ2-7; tentatively, D is TRBD2 (6 bases). CDR1 and CDR2 (germline): DFQATT, SNEGSKA (reference sequence). The CDR3 totals 15 residues. The CDR3 DNA sequence: TGCAGTGGCGCCCCAGTTGTGGGAGGAGTCTACGGGCAGTACTTC. Amino acid sequence: CSGAPVVGGVYGQYF.

This clonotype was seen repeatedly, ten times or more. The chain joins TRBV6-2 or TRBV6-3 to TRBJ2-7; a weak D match, TRBD1 (5 bases). This CDR3 spans 15 amino acids. Germline values: CDR1 MNHEY, CDR2 SVGEGT. Trimming pared 6 bases from V and 3 bases from J, leaving 18 bases between. CDR3 DNA sequence: TGTGCCAGCAGGGGATCACAGGTTTCCCACTACGAGCAGTACTTC. This encodes CASRGSQVSHYEQYF.

As to this clonotype: Here the CDR3 omits its conserved ending phenylalanine or tryptophan, so a read error is the likely source. The V call is TRBV30, the J call TRBJ2-7; 9 positions match TRBD1. This CDR3 spans 15 amino acids. Looked up from germline, CDR1 is GTSNPN and CDR2 is SVGIG (reference sequence). V dropped 4 bases and J dropped 2; count of bases not matched to a gene: 9. Here the CDR3 reads CAWNNFRDRAYEQYL. The CDR3 bases are TGTGCCTGGAACAACTTCCGGGACAGGGCCTACGAGCAGTACTTA.

As concerns this clonotype: A much larger clone is a single base away; this may be a read error. The chain is built from TRBV7-9 and TRBJ2-5; 9 bases fit TRBD1. The CDR3 sequence is 14 residues long. CDR1 SEHNR and CDR2 FQNEAQ come from the germline V gene (reference sequence). The CDR3 nucleotides are TGTACCAGCAGCGAGACGACAGGGGGGGAGACCCAGTACTTC. Translated: CTSSETTGGETQYF.

In its sample, this clonotype was seen many times. A much larger clone lies one base from this, so it may be a read error. The V call is TRBV6-1, the J call TRBJ2-5; D not certain. The germline CDR1 and CDR2 sequences are MNHNS and SASEGT. V gave up 7 bases and J gave up 7 bases, with 10 bases separating them. This CDR3 is 11 amino acids long. As DNA, the CDR3 is TGTGCCAGCAAGTCGTGGGGGACCCAGTACTTC. This encodes CASKSWGTQYF.